The 29 T cell receptor beta chains below all came from one sample that was sequenced in a study of cytomegalovirus exposure and HLA in healthy donors. The PCR used 60 Vbeta and 13 Jbeta primers. The assay was immunoSEQ multiplex PCR, and TCRdb's table has in-frame clones only and misses some. Here the sample spans about 160,000 clones, about 83% being singletons. The sequencing sample was made of PBMCs. The receptors were sampled from a woman aged 25-40 years in good health and CMV-seronegative.

V usage is TRBV5-1 and J usage is TRBJ2-1; 11 bases are shared with TRBD2. This CDR3 has 15 amino acids. Germline CDR1 reads SGHRS; CDR2 reads YFSETQ. Trimming at V came to 1 base and at J to 8 bases, leaving 5 bases not matched to a gene. The CDR3 sequence is CASSLTSGGVYEQFF. Here the CDR3 DNA reads TGCGCCAGCAGCTTGACTAGCGGGGGAGTCTATGAGCAGTTCTTC.

The rearrangement uses TRBV4-3 and TRBJ2-1; the match to TRBD2 covers 10 bases. With 0 bases clipped from V and 3 bases from J, the junction kept 5 bases outside the gene matches. Germline V CDR1 and CDR2: LGHNA, YSLEER. The CDR3 sequence is 17 residues long. The CDR3 sequence is CASSQESSGGLYNEQFF. The CDR3 nucleotides read TGCGCCAGCAGCCAAGAATCTAGCGGGGGCCTCTACAATGAGCAGTTCTTC.

The chain recombines TRBV5-6 with TRBJ2-7; weak D call: TRBD2 (6 bases). Per germline, CDR1 SGHDT and CDR2 YYEEEE. CDR3 length: 13 residues. Trimming shortened V by 3 bases and J by 1 base, and 8 bases separated the two germline ends. DNA for the CDR3: TGTGCCAGCAGCTGGACTAAGTCCTACGAGCAGTACTTC. Its translation is CASSWTKSYEQYF.

The DNA of the CDR3 is TGTGCCACCGCGTCGGGGACAGGTGGAAAAACCCTCCACTTT. It specifies CATASGTGGKTLHF. The genes are TRBV10-3 and TRBJ1-6; 8 nucleotides line up with TRBD1. Germline CDR1 reads ENHRY; CDR2 reads SYGVKD. J gave up 14 bases and V 10 bases, and 16 bases lay outside the gene matches. CDR3 length: 14 residues.

The rearrangement uses TRBV27 and TRBJ2-2; 8 nucleotides line up with TRBD1. CDR1 and CDR2 from the germline V gene are MNHEY and SMNVEV (reference sequence). J was trimmed by 4 bases and V by 5 bases; bases with no gene match: 3. The CDR3 runs 14 residues. CDR3 protein: CASSKDRVTGELFF. The CDR3 nucleotides are TGTGCCAGCAGTAAGGACAGGGTCACCGGGGAGCTGTTTTTT.

V usage is TRBV7-2 and J usage is TRBJ2-5, with D possibly TRBD2 on 6 matching bases. Per germline, CDR1 SGHTA and CDR2 FQGNSA. Trimming left V 4 bases short and J 0 bases short, with 9 bases between. The CDR3 loop spans 14 amino acids. CDR3 sequence reads: CASSSLANQETQYF. The CDR3 nucleotides read TGTGCCAGCAGCTCCCTAGCGAACCAAGAGACCCAGTACTTC.

This rearrangement joins TRBV7-9 to TRBJ2-7, with a possible D match to TRBD1 (5 bases). Germline CDR1 reads SEHNR; CDR2 reads FQNEAQ (reference sequence). The CDR3 is made up of 14 amino acids. The germline V and J ends were trimmed by 6 bases and 0 bases, with 12 bases remaining between them. CDR3: CASRATATSYEQYF. The CDR3 DNA sequence: TGTGCCAGCAGGGCGACAGCGACCTCCTACGAGCAGTACTTC.

This clone was recorded only once. This sequence joins TRBV5-3 and TRBJ2-7, with D maybe TRBD1 (5 bases). TRBV5-3 qualifies as an ORF whose function is uncertain. The CDR3 contains 17 residues. V was cut by 5 bases and J by 5 bases, with 26 bases left in between. Written as DNA, the CDR3 is TGTGCCAGAAGTCAGGGTACAGTGAAATCCGAGATCCACGAGCAGTACTTC. Translation: CARSQGTVKSEIHEQYF.

The rearrangement links TRBV29-1 to TRBJ1-1, with D perhaps matching TRBD1 (5 bases). Germline V gene lookup returns CDR1 SQVTM and CDR2 ANQGSEA. V gave up 3 bases and J gave up 3 bases, with 11 bases separating them. The CDR3 spans 13 residues. CDR3 protein: CSVDQGVDTEAFF. In DNA, the CDR3 is TGCAGCGTTGACCAGGGTGTAGACACTGAAGCTTTCTTT.

This clone was detected once. The chain uses TRBV9 and TRBJ1-2; D is ambiguous. Trimming removed 2 bases at V and 10 bases at J, with 15 bases between. Germline V gives CDR1 SGDLS, CDR2 YYNGEE. The CDR3 loop spans 13 amino acids. The CDR3: CASSVLPPGVYTF. CDR3 bases: TGTGCCAGCAGCGTTCTGCCTCCGGGAGTCTACACCTTC. The full variable domain, completed using reference TRBV9 and TRBJ1-2, is DSGVTQTPKHLITATGQRVTLRCSPRSGDLSVYWYQQSLDQGLQFLIQYYNGEERAKGNILERFSAQQFPDLHSELNLSSLELGDSALYFCASSVLPPGVYTFGSGTRLTVV.

This chain links TRBV2 with TRBJ1-6, with D tentatively TRBD1 (6 bases). CDR3 length: 13 amino acids. Germline V CDR1 and CDR2: SNHLY, FYNNEI. In nucleotides, the CDR3 is TGTGCAACCAACCGGGAGGGGGGCTCACCCCTCCACTTT. Translation: CATNREGGSPLHF.

The table lists this clone with a count of one. This chain links TRBV28 with TRBJ2-7; D ambiguous. This CDR3 spans 12 amino acids. The germline gives CDR1 MDHEN, CDR2 SYDVKM. The CDR3 coding sequence is TGTTCCACCCTGGAGAGGACCTACGAGCAGTACTTC. Protein: CSTLERTYEQYF.

The chain's CDR3 is CASSSSPGQGGFRTEAFF. CDR3 nucleotide sequence: TGTGCCAGCAGCTCCTCCCCGGGACAGGGGGGTTTTAGAACTGAAGCTTTCTTT. The chain couples TRBV7-9 to TRBJ1-1, with TRBD1 matching over 11 bases. The CDR3 has 18 residues. J gave up 5 bases and V 4 bases, and 15 bases lay outside the gene matches. From germline, CDR1 is SEHNR and CDR2 FQNEAQ (reference sequence).

The rearrangement links TRBV19 to TRBJ1-1, with D tentatively TRBD1 (5 bases). Germline assignment: CDR1 LNHDA and CDR2 SQIVND (reference sequence). The V end lost 4 bases, the J end lost 5 bases, and 14 bases lay between the germline ends. CDR3 length: 14 residues. CDR3 nucleotides: TGTGCCAGTAGTAGGCTTCGGGGGGGAACTGAAGCTTTCTTT. It is translated as CASSRLRGGTEAFF.

The J gene is TRBJ1-5, the V gene TRBV6-6; 8 nucleotides line up with TRBD1. V lost 6 bases and J lost 0; bases outside the gene matches: 7. The length of the CDR3 is 16 residues. Germline loops: CDR1 MNHNY, CDR2 SVGAGI (reference sequence). The CDR3 DNA follows: TGTGCCAGCAGCCAAGAGACAGGGGTTAGCAATCAGCCCCAGCATTTT. Its protein product is CASSQETGVSNQPQHF.

The CDR3 protein is CASSYGGFGETQYF. The CDR3 region has the DNA TGTGCCAGCAGTTACGGAGGCTTCGGGGAGACCCAGTACTTC. The V call is TRBV6-5, the J call TRBJ2-5, with D perhaps TRBD2 (5 bases). The CDR3 sequence is 14 residues long. Trimming removed 2 bases from V and 5 bases from J, with 12 bases in between. Germline loops: CDR1 MNHEY, CDR2 SVGAGI.

The rearrangement joins TRBV2 to TRBJ1-3; D perhaps matches TRBD1 (6 bases). The CDR3 sequence is 15 residues long. Germline V CDR1 and CDR2: SNHLY, FYNNEI. The ends were cut back, 6 bases at V and 2 bases at J, with 14 bases in the middle. For the CDR3, the DNA is TGTGCCAGCAGGACGGCGGACAGACCTGGAAACACCATATATTTT. Its protein is CASRTADRPGNTIYF.

The V and J genes are TRBV7-9 and TRBJ1-1; a weak D match, TRBD1 (6 bases). The length of the CDR3 is 13 residues. V was cut by 1 base and J by 7 bases, with 10 bases left in between. Germline CDR1 reads SEHNR; CDR2 reads FQNEAQ (reference sequence). The CDR3 nucleotides read TGTGCCAGCAGCTTAGAGACAGGCCTTGAAGCTTTCTTT. It yields the protein CASSLETGLEAFF.

The rearrangement uses TRBV15 and TRBJ1-4, with D unresolved. The CDR3 is 14 residues long. Germline values: CDR1 LNHNV, CDR2 YYDKDF (reference sequence). V lost 9 bases and J lost 7, with 18 bases in between. CDR3 residues: CATTDGRRLEKLFF. The CDR3 coding sequence is TGTGCCACGACTGACGGAAGACGCCTTGAAAAACTGTTTTTT.

J is TRBJ1-4 and V is TRBV19; D is perhaps TRBD1 (6 bases). V lost 5 bases and J 7 bases, leaving 17 bases between the germline ends. This CDR3 has 15 residues. CDR1 is LNHDA and CDR2 is SQIVND in the germline V gene (reference sequence). CDR3 protein: CASSPRQGLSEKLFF. DNA for the CDR3: TGTGCCAGTAGTCCCCGCCAGGGGCTTAGTGAAAAACTGTTTTTT.

V usage is TRBV4-1 and J usage is TRBJ2-5, with a weak D call TRBD1 (6 bases). The end of the DNA aligns better with TRBJ2-7, so the J call may be wrong. This CDR3 is built from 14 residues. From germline, CDR1 is MGHRA and CDR2 YSYEKL. As DNA, the CDR3 is TGCGCCAGCAGCCATACAGGGTTTGGAAACGAGCAGTACTTC. Translated, it gives CASSHTGFGNEQYF.

This clone has a single count. For the CDR3, the DNA is TGTGCCAGCAGCTCCCAACTAGCGGGAGGGTTCAATGAGCAGTTCTTC. The encoded protein is CASSSQLAGGFNEQFF. The rearrangement uses TRBV7-3 and TRBJ2-1; 13 bases fit TRBD2. Per germline, CDR1 SGHTA and CDR2 FQGTGA. This CDR3 has 16 amino acids. J gave up 6 bases and V 4 bases, and 6 bases lay outside the gene matches.

The chain is built from TRBV5-4 and TRBJ2-3, with 13 bases lining up with TRBD2. Germline V CDR1 and CDR2: SGHNT, YYREEE (reference sequence). The CDR3 loop spans 15 amino acids. The ends lost 2 bases at V and 5 bases at J; junction bases unmatched: 2. The CDR3 DNA is TGTGCCAGCAGCTTACTAGCGGGAGGGGGAGATACGCAGTATTTT. Translation: CASSLLAGGGDTQYF.

The chain links TRBV7-9 to TRBJ2-2, with TRBD2 identical over 7 bases. Trimming removed 1 base from V and 2 bases from J; junction bases left unmatched: 4. The germline gives CDR1 SEHNR, CDR2 FQNEAQ (reference sequence). CDR3 length: 16 amino acids. The CDR3 nucleotides are TGTGCCAGCAGCTTAGATCTAGCGGCTAACACCGGGGAGCTGTTTTTT. Its translation: CASSLDLAANTGELFF.

The chain joins TRBV7-2 to TRBJ1-2; D is possibly TRBD1 (5 bases). The germline V gene encodes CDR1 SGHTA and CDR2 FQGNSA. This CDR3 has 15 amino acids. The V end lost 5 bases, the J end lost 4 bases, and 17 bases lay between the germline ends. The DNA for the CDR3 is TGTGCCAGCAGCCCCCGAATGACAGTTTTCTATGGCTACACCTTC. Translating gives CASSPRMTVFYGYTF.

The chain employs TRBV5-1 and TRBJ1-6; D is possibly TRBD1 (5 bases). With 0 bases removed from V and 9 bases from J, the gap between germline ends came to 10 bases. The CDR3 is 14 residues long. Looked up from germline, CDR1 is SGHRS and CDR2 is YFSETQ. The CDR3 DNA reads TGCGCCAGCAGCTTGGAGGCTAGGGGTTCACCCCTCCACTTT. As protein: CASSLEARGSPLHF.

This chain uses TRBV2 with TRBJ2-4, with D tentatively TRBD1 (5 bases). This CDR3 region has 15 residues. With 5 bases removed from V and 1 base from J, the gap between germline ends came to 12 bases. CDR1 and CDR2 (germline): SNHLY, FYNNEI. The CDR3 here is CASSPWGDAKNIQYF. The CDR3 region has the DNA TGTGCCAGCAGTCCTTGGGGCGATGCCAAAAACATTCAGTACTTC.

This sequence joins TRBV5-6 and TRBJ2-7, with TRBD2 matching 8 bases. Germline CDR1 SGHDT, CDR2 YYEEEE. The CDR3 spans 13 residues. J was trimmed by 5 bases and V by 3 bases; bases with no gene match: 4. CDR3 region: CASSSGLGDEQYF. In nucleotides, the CDR3 is TGTGCCAGCAGCTCGGGACTAGGGGACGAGCAGTACTTC.

The rearrangement links TRBV6-5 to TRBJ1-2; D gene uncertain. The CDR3 is 14 residues long. V was pared by 3 bases and J by 2 bases, with 10 bases between. Germline V CDR1 and CDR2: MNHEY, SVGAGI. The CDR3 is CASSYSPLNYGYTF. CDR3 nucleotide sequence: TGTGCCAGCAGTTATAGTCCCTTAAACTATGGCTACACCTTC.